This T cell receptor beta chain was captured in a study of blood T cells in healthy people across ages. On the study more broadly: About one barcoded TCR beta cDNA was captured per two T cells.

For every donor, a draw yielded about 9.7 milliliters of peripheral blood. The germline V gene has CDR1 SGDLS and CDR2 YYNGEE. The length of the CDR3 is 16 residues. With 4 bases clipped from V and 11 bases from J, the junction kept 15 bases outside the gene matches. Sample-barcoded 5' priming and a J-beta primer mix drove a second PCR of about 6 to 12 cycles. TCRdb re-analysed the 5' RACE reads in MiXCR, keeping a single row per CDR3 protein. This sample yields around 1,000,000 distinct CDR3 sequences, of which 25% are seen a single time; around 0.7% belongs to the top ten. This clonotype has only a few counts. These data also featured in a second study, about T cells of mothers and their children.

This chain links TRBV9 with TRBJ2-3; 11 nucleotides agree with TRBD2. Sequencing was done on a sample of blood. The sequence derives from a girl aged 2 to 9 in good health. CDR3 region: CASSPPAVSGGAQQYF. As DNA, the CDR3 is TGTGCCAGCAGCCCTCCCGCTGTTAGCGGGGGGGCCCAGCAGTATTTT.